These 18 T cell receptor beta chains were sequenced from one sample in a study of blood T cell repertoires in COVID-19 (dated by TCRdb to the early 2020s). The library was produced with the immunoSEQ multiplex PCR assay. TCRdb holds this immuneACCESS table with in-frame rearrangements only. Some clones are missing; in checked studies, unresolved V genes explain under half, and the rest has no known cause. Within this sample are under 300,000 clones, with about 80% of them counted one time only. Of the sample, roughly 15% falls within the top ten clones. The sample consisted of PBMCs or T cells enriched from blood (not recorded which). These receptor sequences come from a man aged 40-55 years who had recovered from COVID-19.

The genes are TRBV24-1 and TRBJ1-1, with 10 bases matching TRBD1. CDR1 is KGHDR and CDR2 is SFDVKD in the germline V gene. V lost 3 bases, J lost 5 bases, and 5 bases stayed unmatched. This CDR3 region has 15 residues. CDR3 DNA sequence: TGTGCCACCAGTGATGCCGGGACAGGGGATACTGAAGCTTTCTTT. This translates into CATSDAGTGDTEAFF.

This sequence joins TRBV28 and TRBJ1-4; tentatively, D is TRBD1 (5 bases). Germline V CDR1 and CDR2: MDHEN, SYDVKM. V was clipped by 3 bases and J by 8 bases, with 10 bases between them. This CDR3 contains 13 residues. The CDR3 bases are TGTGCCAGCAGTTTGGGGACTTGGGAAAAACTGTTTTTT. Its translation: CASSLGTWEKLFF.

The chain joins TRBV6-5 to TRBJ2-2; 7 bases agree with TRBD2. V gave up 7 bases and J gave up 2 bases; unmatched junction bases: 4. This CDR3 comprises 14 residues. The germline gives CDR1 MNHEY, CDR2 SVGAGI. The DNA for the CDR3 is TGTGCCAGCAAGGGACTACAAAACACCGGGGAGCTGTTTTTT. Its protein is CASKGLQNTGELFF.

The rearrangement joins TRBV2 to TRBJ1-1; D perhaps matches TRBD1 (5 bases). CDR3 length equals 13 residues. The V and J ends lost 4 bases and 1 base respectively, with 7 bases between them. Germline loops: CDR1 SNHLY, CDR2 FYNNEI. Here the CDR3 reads CASSVQGNTEAFF. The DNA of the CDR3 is TGTGCCAGCAGTGTTCAGGGGAACACTGAAGCTTTCTTT.

The CDR3 here is CASTPGQSNQPQHF. In DNA, the CDR3 is TGTGCCAGTACCCCTGGACAGTCAAATCAGCCCCAGCATTTT. The chain links TRBV19 to TRBJ1-5; the D gene is possibly TRBD1 (6 bases). The ends were cut back, 7 bases at V and 4 bases at J, with 14 bases in the middle. Germline CDR1 and CDR2: LNHDA and SQIVND (reference sequence). This CDR3 contains 14 residues.

The CDR3 loop reads CASRRQGLNNEQFF. CDR3 DNA: TGTGCCAGCAGAAGACAGGGGTTGAACAATGAGCAGTTCTTC. V is TRBV6-5 and J is TRBJ2-1; TRBD1 matches 8 bases. This CDR3 spans 14 amino acids. The trim removed 6 bases at V and 5 bases at J, leaving 6 bases unmatched. The germline gives CDR1 MNHEY, CDR2 SVGAGI.

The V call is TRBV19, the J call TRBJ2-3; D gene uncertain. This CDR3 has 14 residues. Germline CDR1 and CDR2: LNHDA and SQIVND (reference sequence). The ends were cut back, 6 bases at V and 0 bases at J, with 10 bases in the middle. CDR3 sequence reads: CASRALSSTDTQYF. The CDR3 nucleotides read TGTGCCAGTAGAGCTCTTTCTAGCACAGATACGCAGTATTTT.

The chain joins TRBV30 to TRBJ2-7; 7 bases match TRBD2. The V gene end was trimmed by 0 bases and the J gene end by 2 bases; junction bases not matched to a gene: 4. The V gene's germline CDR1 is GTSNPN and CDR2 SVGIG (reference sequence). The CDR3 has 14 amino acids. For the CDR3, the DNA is TGTGCCTGGAGTGTCTTCGGGAGGACCTACGAGCAGTACTTC. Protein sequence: CAWSVFGRTYEQYF.

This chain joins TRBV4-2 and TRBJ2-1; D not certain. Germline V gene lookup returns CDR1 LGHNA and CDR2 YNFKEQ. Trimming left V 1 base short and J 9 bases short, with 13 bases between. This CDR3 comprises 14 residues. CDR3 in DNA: TGTGCCAGCAGCCAAGGTATGCCCGCCGGTGAGCAGTTCTTC. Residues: CASSQGMPAGEQFF.

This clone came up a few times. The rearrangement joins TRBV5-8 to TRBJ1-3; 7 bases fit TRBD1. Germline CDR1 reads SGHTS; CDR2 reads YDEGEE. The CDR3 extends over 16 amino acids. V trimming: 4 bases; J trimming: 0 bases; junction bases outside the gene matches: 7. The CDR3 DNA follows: TGTGCCAGCAGCCCTGGGGACAGCGCCTCTGGAAACACCATATATTTT. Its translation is CASSPGDSASGNTIYF.

CDR3 coding DNA: TGTGCCAGCAGCTTCAGTCAAGAGACCCAGTACTTC. Protein product: CASSFSQETQYF. The chain recombines TRBV7-9 with TRBJ2-5; D not resolved. The CDR3 covers 12 residues. Germline loops: CDR1 SEHNR, CDR2 FQNEAQ (reference sequence). With 3 bases removed from V and 2 bases from J, the gap between germline ends came to 4 bases.

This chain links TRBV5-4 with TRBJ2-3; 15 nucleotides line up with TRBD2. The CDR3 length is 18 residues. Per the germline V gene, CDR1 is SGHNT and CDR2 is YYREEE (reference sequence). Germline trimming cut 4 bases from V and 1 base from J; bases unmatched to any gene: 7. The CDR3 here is CASSLGLAGGLRTDTQYF. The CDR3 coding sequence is TGTGCCAGCAGCCTGGGACTAGCGGGAGGCCTTCGCACAGATACGCAGTATTTT.

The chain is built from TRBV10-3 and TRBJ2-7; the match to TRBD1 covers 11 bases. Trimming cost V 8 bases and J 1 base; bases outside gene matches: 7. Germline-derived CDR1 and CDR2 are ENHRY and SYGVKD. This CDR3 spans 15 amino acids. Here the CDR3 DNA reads TGTGCCATCGGGGAGGGGACAGGGGGATCCTACGAGCAGTACTTC. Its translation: CAIGEGTGGSYEQYF.

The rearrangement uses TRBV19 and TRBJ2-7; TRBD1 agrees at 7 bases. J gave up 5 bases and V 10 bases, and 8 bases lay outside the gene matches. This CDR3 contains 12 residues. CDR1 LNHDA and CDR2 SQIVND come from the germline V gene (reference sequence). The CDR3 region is CAKGAGLNEQYF. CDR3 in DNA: TGTGCCAAGGGGGCAGGGTTAAACGAGCAGTACTTC.

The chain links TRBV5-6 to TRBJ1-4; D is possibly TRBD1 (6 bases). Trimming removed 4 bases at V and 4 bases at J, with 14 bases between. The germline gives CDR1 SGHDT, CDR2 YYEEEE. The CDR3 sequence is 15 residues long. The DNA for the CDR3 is TGTGCCAGCAGCATGAGACAGGAGCTTAATGAAAAACTGTTTTTT. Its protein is CASSMRQELNEKLFF.

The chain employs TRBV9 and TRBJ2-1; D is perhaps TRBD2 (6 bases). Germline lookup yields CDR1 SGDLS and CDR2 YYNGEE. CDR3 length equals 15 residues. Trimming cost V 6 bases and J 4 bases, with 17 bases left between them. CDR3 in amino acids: CASNRGGVNYNEQFF. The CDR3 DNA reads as TGTGCCAGCAACAGAGGCGGGGTTAATTACAATGAGCAGTTCTTC.

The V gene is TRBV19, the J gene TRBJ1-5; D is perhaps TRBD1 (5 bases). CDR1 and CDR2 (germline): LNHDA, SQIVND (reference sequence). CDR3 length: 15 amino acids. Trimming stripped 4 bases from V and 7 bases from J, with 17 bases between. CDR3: CASSTFQGFGQPQHF. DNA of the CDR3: TGTGCCAGTAGTACCTTCCAGGGTTTCGGCCAGCCCCAGCATTTT.

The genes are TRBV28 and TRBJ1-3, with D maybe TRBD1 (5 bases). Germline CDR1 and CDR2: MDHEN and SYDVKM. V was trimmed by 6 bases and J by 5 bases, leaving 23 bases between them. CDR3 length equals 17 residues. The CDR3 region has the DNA TGTGCCAGCAGCCTCCAAGGGGTAGGGGCAGGCAGAAACACCATATATTTT. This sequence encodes CASSLQGVGAGRNTIYF.